This TCR beta chain was captured by sequencing in a study of beta chain features in type 1 diabetes. Germline loops: CDR1 SGHVS, CDR2 FQNEAQ. The ends were cut back, 3 bases at V and 6 bases at J, with 12 bases in the middle. The CDR3 has 13 residues. The authors reverse transcribed all of the isolated RNA, so sequencing captured expressed TCRB transcripts. Profiling relied on immunoSEQ multiplex PCR, and the TCRdb table lists in-frame clones only, not all of them. In the table there are hundreds of thousands of clones, approximately 14% of which are singletons. The table lists this clone with many counts.

The material sequenced was central memory CD4+ T cells from blood. This sequence joins TRBV7-8 and TRBJ2-7, with TRBD2 as a possible D gene (5 bases). The source is a man younger than 40 in good health. The CDR3 sequence: CASSFSGSREQYF. The DNA of the CDR3 is TGTGCCAGCAGCTTTTCGGGGAGCCGCGAGCAGTACTTC.